This T cell receptor (beta chain) was identified during a study of blood T cell repertoires in COVID-19. Whole-study context: The cDNA or gDNA used as material had been derived from T cells, B-cell-depleted T cells, or PBMCs.

This table comes from immunoSEQ multiplex PCR, and its TCRdb copy is limited to in-frame clones, with some not included. The sample records under 200,000 clones, 88% being singletons. The V and J ends lost 0 bases and 6 bases respectively, with 9 bases between them. The CDR3 sequence is 14 residues long. Germline V lookup: CDR1 MNHEY, CDR2 SVGEGT. The source is a man in his forties with active or convalescent COVID-19. Sequencing input: peripheral blood. The chain employs TRBV6-2 or TRBV6-3 and TRBJ1-5; tentative D call: TRBD1 (5 bases). The CDR3 sequence is CASSYSYGGQPQHF. In DNA form, the CDR3 reads TGTGCCAGCAGTTACTCGTACGGGGGTCAGCCCCAGCATTTT.